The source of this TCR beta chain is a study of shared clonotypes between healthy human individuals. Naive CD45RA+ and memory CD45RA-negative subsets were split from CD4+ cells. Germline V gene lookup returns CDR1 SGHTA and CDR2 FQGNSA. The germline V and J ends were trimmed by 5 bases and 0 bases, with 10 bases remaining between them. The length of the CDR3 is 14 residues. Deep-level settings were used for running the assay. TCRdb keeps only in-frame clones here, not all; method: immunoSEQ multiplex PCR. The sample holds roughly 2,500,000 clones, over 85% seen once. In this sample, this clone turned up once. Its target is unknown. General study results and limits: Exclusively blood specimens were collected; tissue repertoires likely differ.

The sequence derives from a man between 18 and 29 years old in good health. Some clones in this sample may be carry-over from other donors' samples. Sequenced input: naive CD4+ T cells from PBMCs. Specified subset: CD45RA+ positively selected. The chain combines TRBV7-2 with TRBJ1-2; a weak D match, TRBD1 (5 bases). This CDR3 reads CASSQGGANYGYTF. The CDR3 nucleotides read TGTGCCAGCAGCCAGGGAGGGGCTAACTATGGCTACACCTTC.